Below are 22 T cell receptor beta chains sequenced from a single sample in a study of cytomegalovirus exposure and HLA in healthy donors. Primers included in the PCR were 60 Vbeta and 13 Jbeta primers. The assay was immunoSEQ multiplex PCR, and TCRdb's table has in-frame clones only and misses some. This sample carries about 180,000 clones, about 86% of them seen once, and the ten largest clones take 2% to 2.5%. Sequences were obtained from PBMCs. The receptors were sampled from a woman aged 30 to 39 in good health and CMV-seronegative.

This sequence joins TRBV5-1 and TRBJ2-5; 12 bases are shared with TRBD2. This CDR3 has 19 amino acids. J lost 1 base, V lost 4 bases, and 14 bases had no gene match. CDR1 SGHRS and CDR2 YFSETQ come from the germline V gene. As DNA, the CDR3 is TGCGCCAGCAGCCCCAACCCTAGCGGGAGGGCCTTACTCCAAGAGACCCAGTACTTC. This translates into CASSPNPSGRALLQETQYF.

V usage is TRBV10-3 and J usage is TRBJ1-1; D gene unclear. CDR1 and CDR2 (germline): ENHRY, SYGVKD. The CDR3 is 16 amino acids. V lost 3 bases, J lost 1 base, and 15 bases lay in between. CDR3 loop: CAISDIPGKENTEAFF. The CDR3 coding sequence is TGTGCCATCAGTGACATCCCCGGGAAGGAGAACACTGAAGCTTTCTTT.

The V gene is TRBV5-1, the J gene TRBJ2-5; 8 nucleotides line up with TRBD2. The V and J ends lost 0 bases and 2 bases, in that order; junction bases with no gene match: 6. Germline assignment: CDR1 SGHRS and CDR2 YFSETQ. CDR3 size: 16 residues. The DNA for the CDR3 is TGCGCCAGCAGCTTGGTTGGAGCGGGGGAACAAGAGACCCAGTACTTC. This gives the protein CASSLVGAGEQETQYF.

The rearrangement uses TRBV7-8 and TRBJ2-3; TRBD1 matches at 7 bases. CDR1 and CDR2 (germline): SGHVS, FQNEAQ. Unmatched junction bases numbered 8, after V lost 5 bases and J lost 0 bases. The CDR3 loop spans 16 amino acids. Here the CDR3 reads CASSVDRAASTDTQYF. The CDR3 DNA follows: TGTGCCAGCAGCGTCGACAGGGCGGCGAGCACAGATACGCAGTATTTT. Together with reference TRBV7-8 and TRBJ2-3, the CDR3 gives the full variable domain: GAGVSQSPRYKVAKRGQDVALRCDPISGHVSLFWYQQALGQGPEFLTYFQNEAQLDKSGLPSDRFFAERPEGSVSTLKIQRTQQEDSAVYLCASSVDRAASTDTQYFGPGTRLTVL.

The V gene is TRBV16, the J gene TRBJ2-3; D unresolved. This CDR3 contains 20 residues. The germline V gene has CDR1 KGHSY and CDR2 FQNENV. Trimming stripped 1 base from V and 1 base from J, with 24 bases between. CDR3 sequence (DNA): TGTGCCAGCAGCCAATGGGTGACTGAGACTCTCAAGGCAGGCACAGATACGCAGTATTTT. Protein: CASSQWVTETLKAGTDTQYF.

The rearrangement uses TRBV5-4 and TRBJ1-2; tentatively, D is TRBD1 (6 bases). The V gene lost 0 bases and the J gene lost 1 base, with 10 bases spanning the gap. This CDR3 contains 15 residues. CDR1 is SGHNT and CDR2 is YYREEE in the germline V gene (reference sequence). The CDR3 DNA reads TGTGCCAGCAGCTTGGTCGGACAGCTTAACTATGGCTACACCTTC. Its translation is CASSLVGQLNYGYTF.

This clone has only a few counts. The chain has TRBV6-1 and TRBJ2-3, with D possibly matching TRBD1 (6 bases). From germline, CDR1 is MNHNS and CDR2 SASEGT. The CDR3 is 14 residues long. Trimming took 6 bases from V and 4 from J, leaving 14 bases between them. The CDR3 loop reads CASRNLQGPDTQYF. DNA for the CDR3: TGTGCCAGCAGAAATCTACAGGGTCCAGATACGCAGTATTTT.

V usage is TRBV15 and J usage is TRBJ1-4, with unresolved D. Germline CDR1 LNHNV, CDR2 YYDKDF (reference sequence). The CDR3 is made up of 15 amino acids. Trimming left V 3 bases short and J 10 bases short, with 18 bases between. CDR3 nucleotide sequence: TGTGCCACCAGCAGTCCCGGGAATATACGGGGAAAACTGTTTTTT. It codes for CATSSPGNIRGKLFF.

The sample holds one count of this clone. The genes are TRBV6-4 and TRBJ2-5; the D is unclear. Germline CDR1 reads MRHNA; CDR2 reads SNTAGT. This CDR3 has 15 amino acids. Between the trimmed V and J ends, which lost 4 bases and 1 base, there was a span of 13 bases. In DNA form, the CDR3 reads TGTGCCAGCAGTGTGCGTGGAGACCTCCAAGAGACCCAGTACTTC. It codes for CASSVRGDLQETQYF.

CDR3 region: CASSLSNGGVTGELFF. CDR3 DNA: TGCGCCAGCAGCTTGTCCAATGGAGGTGTCACCGGGGAGCTGTTTTTT. This chain connects TRBV5-1 to TRBJ2-2; TRBD2 is a possible D gene (5 bases). Trimming took 1 base from V and 4 from J, leaving 14 bases between them. The CDR3 sequence is 16 residues long. Looked up from germline, CDR1 is SGHRS and CDR2 is YFSETQ.

V gene TRBV28 combines with J gene TRBJ2-3; perhaps TRBD2 as D (6 bases). V lost 4 bases and J 1 base, leaving 12 bases between the germline ends. Germline V gene data show CDR1 as MDHEN and CDR2 as SYDVKM. This CDR3 is built from 15 residues. CDR3 residues: CASSYGGTRTDTQYF. The CDR3 DNA is TGTGCCAGCAGTTATGGGGGGACCCGCACAGATACGCAGTATTTT.

This clone was seen just once. The chain is built from TRBV7-2 and TRBJ2-7, with a tentative D call TRBD1 (5 bases). Germline CDR1 reads SGHTA; CDR2 reads FQGNSA. The CDR3 sequence is 12 residues long. Trimming left V 5 bases short and J 9 bases short, with 14 bases between. The CDR3 is CASSHRTRVQYF. As DNA, the CDR3 is TGTGCCAGCAGCCATAGGACAAGGGTGCAGTACTTC.

This chain links TRBV7-9 with TRBJ2-7; D not resolved. The CDR3 extends over 15 amino acids. Deletions cut 2 bases from V and 1 base from J, with 12 bases between. CDR1 and CDR2 (germline): SEHNR, FQNEAQ (reference sequence). CDR3 DNA sequence: TGTGCCAGCAGCTTATATGGCAGTACATCCTACGAGCAGTACTTC. This encodes CASSLYGSTSYEQYF.

The chain couples TRBV6-1 to TRBJ2-7; maybe TRBD2 (6 bases). The CDR3 contains 13 residues. V lost 1 base and J 2 bases, leaving 6 bases between the germline ends. Germline CDR1 and CDR2: MNHNS and SASEGT. The CDR3 DNA reads TGTGCCAGCAGTGAAGGACTAGCCTACGAGCAGTACTTC. Translated, it gives CASSEGLAYEQYF.

This rearrangement joins TRBV29-1 to TRBJ2-7; a weak D match, TRBD2 (6 bases). Germline V lookup: CDR1 SQVTM, CDR2 ANQGSEA. Trimming removed 5 bases from V and 2 bases from J, with 13 bases in between. The CDR3 extends over 13 amino acids. DNA for the CDR3: TGCAGCGTTAGGGAGGCTTTCACCTACGAGCAGTACTTC. The encoded protein is CSVREAFTYEQYF.

This clone was detected only once. The CDR3: CASSPTSFPDTQYF. CDR3 nucleotide sequence: TGTGCCAGCTCACCCACTAGTTTTCCAGATACGCAGTATTTT. The rearrangement joins TRBV18 to TRBJ2-3, with D possibly matching TRBD2 (5 bases). This CDR3 is built from 14 residues. Trimming pared 3 bases from V and 4 bases from J, leaving 11 bases between. The germline CDR1 and CDR2 sequences are KGHSH and LQKENI.

V gene TRBV6-1 combines with J gene TRBJ1-5; D is uncertain. V lost 5 bases to trimming and J lost 0 bases, with 11 bases between them. This CDR3 has 15 residues. Germline V gives CDR1 MNHNS, CDR2 SASEGT. The DNA of the CDR3 is TGTGCCAGCAGTTTAACAGCTTATAGCAATCAGCCCCAGCATTTT. Its translation: CASSLTAYSNQPQHF.

The rearrangement links TRBV28 to TRBJ1-6; D not resolved. Germline loops: CDR1 MDHEN, CDR2 SYDVKM. The CDR3 runs 15 residues. Trimming pared 6 bases from V and 0 bases from J, leaving 9 bases between. Here the CDR3 DNA reads TGTGCCAGCAGAGGAGGGATCTCCTATAATTCACCCCTCCACTTT. Its protein is CASRGGISYNSPLHF.

This clone was seen a single time. The V gene is TRBV19, the J gene TRBJ2-2; 7 bases align to TRBD1. This CDR3 comprises 16 residues. Germline V gene data show CDR1 as LNHDA and CDR2 as SQIVND (reference sequence). J was trimmed by 3 bases and V by 7 bases; bases with no gene match: 11. DNA of the CDR3: TGTGCCAGTACCCAGGGGGAGCGGCCATACACCGGGGAGCTGTTTTTT. Amino acid sequence: CASTQGERPYTGELFF.

This rearrangement joins TRBV30 to TRBJ2-5, with 10 positions matching TRBD1. The length of the CDR3 is 12 residues. Trimming cost V 5 bases and J 4 bases; bases outside gene matches: 1. CDR1 and CDR2 (germline): GTSNPN, SVGIG (reference sequence). The CDR3 nucleotides read TGTGCCTGGGGGACAGGGGCAGAGACCCAGTACTTC. It specifies CAWGTGAETQYF.

Regarding this clone: The CDR3 ends on some other residue instead of the conserved phenylalanine or tryptophan, so this is likely a read error. The chain links TRBV4-2 to TRBJ2-6; maybe TRBD2 (5 bases). V lost 0 bases and J lost 0, with 6 bases in between. The CDR3 is made up of 16 amino acids. The germline V gene has CDR1 LGHNA and CDR2 YNFKEQ. The CDR3 DNA is TGTGCCAGCAGCCAAGATACTAGCTCTGGGGCCAACGTCCTGACTTCC. This encodes CASSQDTSSGANVLTS.

The J gene is TRBJ1-1, the V gene TRBV5-1, with no clear D. With 9 bases removed from V and 1 base from J, the gap between germline ends came to 13 bases. CDR3 size: 13 residues. Per germline, CDR1 SGHRS and CDR2 YFSETQ. The CDR3 nucleotides are TGCGCCACCAGGTTTGGCGGGAACACTGAAGCTTTCTTT. Residues: CATRFGGNTEAFF.